This TCR beta chain was documented in a study of T cells expressing NK-cell markers. TCRdb reprocessed the 5' RACE reads and stores each CDR3 protein as one record, lacking DNA. The specimen's table records roughly 350,000 distinct CDR3 sequences. This CDR3 has 14 residues. CDR1 and CDR2 (germline): SGHRS, YFSETQ. The TCR originated in a man aged 18-75 years in good health. This chain links TRBV5-1 with TRBJ1-4; TCRdb designates TRBD1, a call that cannot be tested without DNA. Sequencing used blood T cells: a sorted CD56 or NKG2C T cell subset, CD4+ or CD8+ T cells, or bulk PBMC T cells (not recorded which). The CDR3: CASSPGSWLEKLFF.